This T cell receptor (beta chain) was captured by sequencing in a study of regulatory T cells in long-lasting Graves disease. Study conclusions and caveats: Persistent cases favored TRBV28, TRBJ1-2 and TRBJ2-5. Persistent Graves' patients showed a TCR diversity that was lower than that of newly diagnosed ones.

The sample holds a few counts of this clonotype. The antigen remains undetermined. In building TCR beta libraries, iRepertoire HTBI primers were used together with Arm-PCR of CDR3 regions. Each CDR3 protein is one row after TCRdb ran MiXCR on the multiplex PCR reads. Altogether about 620,000 distinct CDR3 sequences are present, approximately 15% being singletons, with the ten largest covering 15% to 20%. The V and J ends lost 6 bases and 0 bases respectively, with 15 bases between them. CDR1 is KGHSH and CDR2 is LQKENI in the germline V gene. This CDR3 has 16 amino acids. The time point: newly diagnosed GD, antithyroid drugs for less than 3 months. Generation of the TCR library employed RNA extracted from PBMCs. A further study also used this sample, focusing on T cells in Graves' hyperthyroidism and ophthalmopathy.

The chain joins TRBV18 to TRBJ2-1; D is perhaps TRBD2 (6 bases). This clonotype was obtained from a woman aged 25 to 39 with Graves disease. Sequenced material: peripheral blood mononuclear cells (PBMCs), taken at new diagnosis, from a patient treated with antithyroid drugs. The CDR3 region has the DNA TGTGCCAGCTCGTTAGATTCCGGGAGCTCCTACAATGAGCAGTTCTTC. It yields the protein CASSLDSGSSYNEQFF.